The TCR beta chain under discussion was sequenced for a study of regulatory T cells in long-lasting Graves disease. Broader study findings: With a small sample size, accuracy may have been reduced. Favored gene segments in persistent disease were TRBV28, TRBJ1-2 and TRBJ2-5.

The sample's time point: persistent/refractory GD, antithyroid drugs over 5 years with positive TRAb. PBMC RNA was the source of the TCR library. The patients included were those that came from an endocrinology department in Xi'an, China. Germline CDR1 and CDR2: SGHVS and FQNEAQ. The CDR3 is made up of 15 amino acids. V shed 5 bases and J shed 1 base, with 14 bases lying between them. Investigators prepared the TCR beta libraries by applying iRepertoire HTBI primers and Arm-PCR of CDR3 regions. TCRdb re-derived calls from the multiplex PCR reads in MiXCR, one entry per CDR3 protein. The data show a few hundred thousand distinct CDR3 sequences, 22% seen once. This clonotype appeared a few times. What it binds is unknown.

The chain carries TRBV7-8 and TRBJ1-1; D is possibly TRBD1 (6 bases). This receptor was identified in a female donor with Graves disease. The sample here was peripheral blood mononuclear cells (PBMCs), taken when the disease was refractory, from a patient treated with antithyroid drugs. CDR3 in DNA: TGTGCCAGCAGCGTGACAGGCCCTGGGAACACTGAAGCTTTCTTT. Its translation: CASSVTGPGNTEAFF.